This is a list of T cell receptor beta chains from one sample in a study of CD8 T cells in ankylosing spondylitis. Via MiXCR, TCRdb re-called the 5' RACE reads, giving one row per CDR3 protein. The data hold more than 300,000 distinct CDR3 sequences, with around a tenth observed a single time. The material sequenced was blood, either unsorted or a sorted T cell fraction (not recorded which). These receptors came from a female donor with ankylosing spondylitis or in good health (not recorded which). The CDR3 runs from the conserved cysteine through the conserved F or W. The D gene is left open where the match is weak. A row's size may be missing; if present it is once, few, many or a size class.

D gene: .; V gene: TRBV2; J gene: TRBJ1-1; clone size: few; CDR3 DNA: TGTGCCAGCCGAGATCAGGGGCCCACTGAAGCTTTCTTT; CDR3 protein: CASRDQGPTEAFF
D gene: TRBD2; V gene: TRBV5-6; J gene: TRBJ2-1; clone size: few; CDR3 DNA: TGTGCCAGCAGCAGGACCCTAGCGGGAGTTGGCAATGAGCAGTTCTTC; CDR3 protein: CASSRTLAGVGNEQFF
D gene: .; V gene: TRBV20-1; J gene: TRBJ2-3; clone size: many; CDR3 DNA: TGCAGTGCTGGGGGGGCCTCTAGCACAGATACGCAGTATTTT; CDR3 protein: CSAGGASSTDTQYF
D gene: TRBD1; V gene: TRBV15; J gene: TRBJ1-2; clone size: few; CDR3 DNA: TGTGCCACCAGCCCGGACAGGGGGAACTATGGCTACACCTTC; CDR3 protein: CATSPDRGNYGYTF
D gene: TRBD1; V gene: TRBV9; J gene: TRBJ2-5; clone size: .; CDR3 DNA: TGTGCCAGCAGCGTAGCACAGGGGGGACGAGAGACCCAGTACTTC; CDR3 protein: CASSVAQGGRETQYF
D gene: .; V gene: TRBV28; J gene: TRBJ2-7; clone size: many; CDR3 DNA: TGTGCCAGCAGCCCCCTTTCGGAGATGTACGAGCAGTACTTC; CDR3 protein: CASSPLSEMYEQYF
D gene: .; V gene: TRBV20-1; J gene: TRBJ2-1; clone size: few; CDR3 DNA: TGCAGTGTCCCTCACCCGTGGATCTCCTACAATGAGCAGTTCTTC; CDR3 protein: CSVPHPWISYNEQFF
D gene: TRBD2; V gene: TRBV20-1; J gene: TRBJ2-2; clone size: few; CDR3 DNA: TGCAGTGCTAGAGCAGGACTAGCGGGAGCAAGAACCGGGGAGCTGTTTTTT; CDR3 protein: CSARAGLAGARTGELFF
D gene: .; V gene: TRBV11-2; J gene: TRBJ2-3; clone size: many; CDR3 DNA: TGTGCCAGCAGCTTATTGGCTCACCCCGACGGGACGCAGTATTTT; CDR3 protein: CASSLLAHPDGTQYF
D gene: .; V gene: TRBV20-1; J gene: TRBJ1-4; clone size: many; CDR3 DNA: TGCAGTGCTAGGGAGACATATGGGATCGAAAAACTGTTTTTT; CDR3 protein: CSARETYGIEKLFF